The 10 T cell receptor beta chains listed next were all sequenced from one sample in a study of T cell repertoires in cytomegalovirus infection. The antigens these receptors bind are not known. In TCRdb, the reads were re-called with MiXCR into one record per CDR3 protein. The top ten hold 13% of the sample, which has hundreds of thousands of distinct CDR3 sequences, around 32% seen once. Specimen: cultured CD8+ T cells from PBMCs, collected from culture after CMV antigen stimulation. These receptors were taken from a human donor in good health (CMV status not recorded). Some clones in this sample may be carry-over from other donors' samples.

The table lists this clonotype with a few counts. CDR3 nucleotides: TGTGCCAGCAGTGACGGACGCGGTCTCGCCAATGAAAAACTGTTTTTT. This translates into CASSDGRGLANEKLFF. This rearrangement joins TRBV2 to TRBJ1-4; D uncertain. Germline CDR1 reads SNHLY; CDR2 reads FYNNEI. The CDR3 extends over 16 amino acids. V lost 3 bases and J 5 bases, leaving 16 bases between the germline ends.

J is TRBJ1-6 and V is TRBV28, with unresolved D. The V end lost 8 bases, the J end lost 5 bases, and 13 bases lay between the germline ends. Germline CDR1 MDHEN, CDR2 SYDVKM. The CDR3 has 14 residues. The CDR3: CASLLLSHNSPLHF. The CDR3 coding sequence is TGTGCCAGCCTGCTCCTGTCGCATAATTCACCCCTCCACTTT.

This clonotype was recorded a few times. The V call is TRBV4-1, the J call TRBJ2-7, with TRBD1 as a possible D gene (6 bases). Trimming left V 0 bases short and J 7 bases short, with 10 bases between. Germline V gene sequence: CDR1 MGHRA, CDR2 YSYEKL. CDR3 length: 13 amino acids. As DNA, the CDR3 is TGCGCCAGCAGCCAAGATCAGGGGTGGGAGCAGTACGTC. Protein sequence: CASSQDQGWEQYV.

The chain carries TRBV20-1 and TRBJ1-2; D is perhaps TRBD1 (5 bases). There are 12 residues in the CDR3. V dropped 6 bases and J dropped 7 bases, with 15 bases sitting between them. Germline V gene data show CDR1 as DFQATT and CDR2 as SNEGSKA (reference sequence). CDR3 in DNA: TGCAGTGCGGGGACGCAGGACGGTGGCTACACCTTC. Its translation is CSAGTQDGGYTF.

The V and J genes are TRBV4-1 and TRBJ1-1, with D possibly being TRBD1 (5 bases). The CDR3 spans 15 residues. V was cut by 1 base and J by 0 bases, with 9 bases left in between. CDR1 is MGHRA and CDR2 is YSYEKL in the germline V gene. CDR3 region: CASSQAPQVNTEAFF. The CDR3 nucleotides read TGCGCCAGCAGCCAAGCGCCACAGGTGAACACTGAAGCTTTCTTT.

The chain joins TRBV5-5 to TRBJ2-5; D uncertain. CDR1 and CDR2 (germline): SGHKS, YYEKEE (reference sequence). V was shortened by 7 bases and J by 0 bases, with 4 bases between the two germline ends. The CDR3 loop spans 11 amino acids. In nucleotides, the CDR3 is TGTGCCAGCGGCAACCAAGAGACCCAGTACTTC. Its translation is CASGNQETQYF. Complete variable domain (other parts from reference TRBV5-5 and TRBJ2-5): DAGVTQSPTHLIKTRGQQVTLRCSPISGHKSVSWYQQVLGQGPQFIFQYYEKEERGRGNFPDRFSARQFPNYSSELNVNALLLGDSALYLCASGNQETQYFGPGTRLLVL.

This sequence joins TRBV6-6 and TRBJ1-1; 8 bases are shared with TRBD1. The germline V gene has CDR1 MNHNY and CDR2 SVGAGI (reference sequence). With 8 bases clipped from V and 3 bases from J, the junction kept 11 bases outside the gene matches. The CDR3 covers 15 residues. The CDR3 nucleotides read TGTGCCAGCCTCGAGGGGGCGACAGGGGACACTGAAGCTTTCTTT. Protein product: CASLEGATGDTEAFF.

V is TRBV6-8 and J is TRBJ2-1; D unresolved. Germline CDR1 and CDR2: MNHGY and SAAAGT. The CDR3 length is 13 residues. Trimming left V 2 bases short and J 8 bases short, with 10 bases between. This CDR3 reads CASSYPMFHEQFF. The CDR3 region has the DNA TGTGCCAGCAGTTACCCGATGTTCCATGAGCAGTTCTTC.

At least ten counts were recorded for this clonotype. V and J are TRBV7-6 and TRBJ1-1, with a weak D call TRBD1 (5 bases). The CDR3 covers 12 residues. Per the germline V gene, CDR1 is SGHVS and CDR2 is FNYEAQ. V lost 5 bases and J lost 4, with 8 bases in between. The CDR3 is CASSAGSTEAFF. As DNA, the CDR3 is TGTGCCAGCAGCGCAGGGAGCACTGAAGCTTTCTTT.

Here the CDR3 DNA reads TGTGCCAGCTCACCACCGAAAGGGCAGGCCGGCACAGATACGCAGTATTTT. Protein sequence: CASSPPKGQAGTDTQYF. This chain connects TRBV18 to TRBJ2-3; D not certain. Looked up from germline, CDR1 is KGHSH and CDR2 is LQKENI. V dropped 0 bases and J dropped 1 base, with 14 bases sitting between them. The CDR3 runs 17 residues.